This T cell receptor (beta chain) was retrieved from a study of beta chain features in type 1 diabetes. Every isolated RNA sample was fully reverse transcribed, so sequencing captured expressed TCRB transcripts. Here immunoSEQ multiplex PCR was the method, and the copy in TCRdb shows in-frame clones only, minus some. The table has over 350,000 clones, about 16% seen once. Sorting of CD4+ naive, central memory, regulatory and stem cell-like memory cells was performed via CD45RO/CCR7/CD25/CD127/CD95/CD27. V lost 4 bases, J lost 3 bases, and 11 bases lay in between. This CDR3 has 14 amino acids. Germline lookup yields CDR1 SGHRS and CDR2 YFSETQ.

The V call is TRBV5-1, the J call TRBJ2-1; TRBD1 is a possible D gene (5 bases). This clonotype originated in a young woman in good health. The sequenced sample consisted of naive CD4+ T cells from blood. The DNA for the CDR3 is TGCGCCAGCAGCCTGCCCGACAGCTACAATGAGCAGTTCTTC. Protein: CASSLPDSYNEQFF.